This is a list of T cell receptor beta chains from one sample in a study of CD8+ T cells in alopecia areata. Data came from immunoSEQ multiplex PCR; TCRdb stores just in-frame clones and leaves some out. The top ten hold about 1% of the sample, which has about 140,000 clones, 51% seen once. Sequenced material: CD4+ T cells sorted from blood, taken at week 0. These receptors were collected from a human donor with alopecia areata. CDR3s include the opening cysteine and the closing phenylalanine or tryptophan. A D gene is named only where the DNA matches it firmly. Some rows mark clone size as missing; the rest say once, few, many or name a class of expanded clone.

>NA|TRBV5-6|NA|TRBJ1-3
TGTGCCAGCAGCTTGGAGTGGTCTTCTGGAAACACCATATATTTT
CASSLEWSSGNTIYF
>NA|TRBV6-5|NA|TRBJ1-1
TGTGCCAGCTACGCAACGGTGAACACTGAAGCTTTCTTT
CASYATVNTEAFF
>NA|TRBV6-1|once|TRBJ2-7
TGTGCCAGCAGTGAAGGGACAGCCTACGAGCAGTACTTC
CASSEGTAYEQYF
>NA|TRBV30|NA|TRBJ2-7
TGTGCCTGGAGTAACACAGAATACGAGCAGTACTTC
CAWSNTEYEQYF
>NA|TRBV29-1|NA|TRBJ1-1
TGCAGCGCCACCCAGAACACTGAAGCTTTCTTT
CSATQNTEAFF
>TRBD1|TRBV29-1|NA|TRBJ2-3
TGCAGCGTTGGCGGCGCTTGGGACAGTATAGCAGATACGCAGTATTTT
CSVGGAWDSIADTQYF
>TRBD1|TRBV7-2|NA|TRBJ1-2
TGTGCCAGCAGCTTGGGACAGGGATATGGCTACACCTTC
CASSLGQGYGYTF
>NA|TRBV7-2|NA|TRBJ1-5
TGTGCCAGCAGCCAACACGGCAATCAGCCCCAGCATTTT
CASSQHGNQPQHF
>NA|TRBV29-1|few|TRBJ2-5
TGCAGCGTTGGGCGGAGGGGGGAGACCCAGTACTTC
CSVGRRGETQYF
>TRBD2|TRBV19|NA|TRBJ2-1
TGTGCCAGTAGGCCACTAGCGGGAGACTACAATGAGCAGTTCTTC
CASRPLAGDYNEQFF
>NA|TRBV27|NA|TRBJ2-7
TGTGCCAGCAGTGCCGCGTGGAGAGGGAAATACGAGCAGTACTTC
CASSAAWRGKYEQYF
>NA|TRBV5-4|NA|TRBJ1-2
TGTGCCAGCAGCGACGACTATGGCTACACCTTC
CASSDDYGYTF
>NA|TRBV29-1|NA|TRBJ2-2
TGCAGCGTTGAGGCACAGGCCGGGGAGCTGTTTTTT
CSVEAQAGELFF
>NA|TRBV5-1|NA|TRBJ2-5
TGCGCCAGCAGCCCGACTTCTCTCAGGCAAGAGACCCAGTACTTC
CASSPTSLRQETQYF
>NA|TRBV10-2|few|TRBJ2-7
TGCGCCAGCAGTGAGCAACCCTTGGACGAGCAGTACTTC
CASSEQPLDEQYF
>NA|TRBV7-6|NA|TRBJ2-2
TGTGCCAGCAGCCCAAGTACCGGGGAGCTGTTTTTT
CASSPSTGELFF
>TRBD1|TRBV5-1|NA|TRBJ1-2
TGCGCCAGCAGCTCTGACAGGGATCGCACCTTC
CASSSDRDRTF
>TRBD2|TRBV7-2|NA|TRBJ2-3
TGTGCCAGCAGCTCCCCTCCCGGGACTAGCGGGAGGAGGGCAGATACGCAGTATTTT
CASSSPPGTSGRRADTQYF
>TRBD2|TRBV7-9|NA|TRBJ2-3
TGTGCCAGCAGCCACCCTCCCGCAAGCGGGAGTGCAGATACGCAGTATTTT
CASSHPPASGSADTQYF
>NA|TRBV6-1|NA|TRBJ2-1
TGTGCCAGCAGATTGGTAGCCTACAATGAGCAGTTCTTC
CASRLVAYNEQFF
>TRBD2|TRBV6-1|NA|TRBJ2-4
TGTGCCAGCACTAGCGGGACAGTCAAAAACATTCAGTACTTC
CASTSGTVKNIQYF
>NA|TRBV29-1|NA|TRBJ2-1
TGCAGCGGGAGGGGGGCTAACTCCTACAATGAGCAGTTCTTC
CSGRGANSYNEQFF
>NA|TRBV7-2|NA|TRBJ1-2
TGTGCCAGCACCCCAGACGGCCAGTCGGGTGGCTACACCTTC
CASTPDGQSGGYTF
>NA|TRBV30|NA|TRBJ2-2
TGTGCCTCATCTCCTAGGACCGGGGAGCTGTTTTTT
CASSPRTGELFF
>NA|TRBV29-1|NA|TRBJ2-5
TGCAGCGTTTGGGACCCAGGGGAGACCCAGTACTTC
CSVWDPGETQYF
>NA|TRBV27|NA|TRBJ2-7
TGTGCCAGCAGTTTATCAGGGGCGTCCTACGAGCAGTACTTC
CASSLSGASYEQYF
>TRBD2|TRBV5-1|once|TRBJ2-1
TGCGCCAGCAGCTTGACTAGCGGGAGTGATGAGCAGTTCTTC
CASSLTSGSDEQFF
>NA|TRBV4-1|NA|TRBJ2-6
TGCGCCAGCGGAGGAGGAGGTTTTGGGGCCAACGTCCTGACTTTC
CASGGGGFGANVLTF
>NA|TRBV29-1|NA|TRBJ2-5
TGCAGCGTTGCGTACGGGAGCGGTGAGACCCAGTACTTC
CSVAYGSGETQYF
>NA|TRBV27|NA|TRBJ1-5
TGTGCCAGCAGTTGGGTCGGCAATCAGCCCCAGCATTTT
CASSWVGNQPQHF
>NA|TRBV25-1|NA|TRBJ2-2
TGTGCCAGCAGTCTCTTGGGGAACACCGGGGAGCTGTTTTTT
CASSLLGNTGELFF
>TRBD2|TRBV28|NA|TRBJ2-3
TGTGTCGCAACGGCTAGCGGGAGGGCTCCAGATACGCAGTATTTT
CVATASGRAPDTQYF
>TRBD2|TRBV15|NA|TRBJ2-1
TGTGCCACCAGCGGCGGGACTAGCGGGAGGGGCTACAATGAGCAGTTCTTC
CATSGGTSGRGYNEQFF
>NA|TRBV13|NA|TRBJ2-7
TGTGCCAGCATGAGGGCTAGCGAGACCTACGAGCAGTACTTC
CASMRASETYEQYF
>NA|TRBV30|NA|TRBJ2-2
TGTGCCTGGAGTGTGGGTGGGGCCGGGGAGCTGTTTTTT
CAWSVGGAGELFF
>NA|TRBV7-9|few|TRBJ1-5
TGTGCCAGCAGCTGGGGTGGGAATCAGCCCCAGCATTTT
CASSWGGNQPQHF
>NA|TRBV7-9|NA|TRBJ2-2
TGTGCCAGCAGCTTAGCCGGGGGCCCCGGGGAGCTGTTTTTT
CASSLAGGPGELFF
>NA|TRBV30|few|TRBJ2-3
TGTGCCTTCCAGGGTGTCTTTACCCTAGATACGCAGTATTTT
CAFQGVFTLDTQYF
>NA|TRBV6-6|once|TRBJ2-5
TGTGCCAGCACTTTCGCTGGACTGGGAAAGACCCAGTACTTC
CASTFAGLGKTQYF
>TRBD1|TRBV4-2|NA|TRBJ2-5
TGTGCCAGCAGCCAAGCCCGGGGACAGCCGGGGACCCAGTACTTC
CASSQARGQPGTQYF
>NA|TRBV28|NA|TRBJ2-1
TGTGCCAGCAGTACGGAGAACGTGCAGTTCTTC
CASSTENVQFF
>TRBD1|TRBV15|NA|TRBJ1-4
TGTGCCACCACGGACAGGACGTATAATGAAAAACTGTTTTTT
CATTDRTYNEKLFF
>NA|TRBV2|NA|TRBJ1-1
TGTGCCAGTAAGCGGGATCGGAACACTGAAGCTTTCTTT
CASKRDRNTEAFF
>NA|TRBV9|NA|TRBJ2-1
TGTGCCAGCGCCCGGGGGGCAGGCAATGAGCAGTTCTTC
CASARGAGNEQFF